Listed here are 28 T cell receptor beta chains from one sample, sequenced in a study of cytomegalovirus exposure and HLA in healthy donors. In the PCR, 60 Vbeta and 13 Jbeta primers were used. Produced via immunoSEQ multiplex PCR; TCRdb's table is partial and in-frame only. Found here are about 94,000 clones, about 80% of them singletons; the top ten hold more than 6%. The specimen sequenced was PBMCs. The receptors come from a middle-aged man in good health and CMV-seropositive.

The chain couples TRBV7-2 to TRBJ2-5; maybe TRBD2 (6 bases). V was pared by 6 bases and J by 1 base, with 15 bases between. Germline V gives CDR1 SGHTA, CDR2 FQGNSA. The CDR3 loop spans 15 amino acids. The CDR3 reads CASSPDRGGQETQYF. The CDR3 coding sequence is TGTGCCAGCAGTCCGGACCGGGGAGGCCAAGAGACCCAGTACTTC. The full variable domain, with the rest looked up from reference TRBV7-2 and TRBJ2-5, is GAGVSQSPSNKVTEKGKDVELRCDPISGHTALYWYRQSLGQGLEFLIYFQGNSAPDKSGLPSDRFSAERTGGSVSTLTIQRTQQEDSAVYLCASSPDRGGQETQYFGPGTRLLVL.

The chain is built from TRBV15 and TRBJ1-4, with 9 bases matching TRBD1. The CDR3 runs to 16 residues. CDR1 is LNHNV, CDR2 YYDKDF, per germline (reference sequence). J gave up 8 bases and V 1 base, and 8 bases lay outside the gene matches. DNA for the CDR3: TGTGCCACCAGCAGAGCACGGGACAGGGAGGAGGAAAAACTGTTTTTT. It encodes CATSRARDREEEKLFF.

The gene calls are TRBV5-4 and TRBJ2-2, with D perhaps matching TRBD2 (6 bases). CDR1 SGHNT and CDR2 YYREEE come from the germline V gene (reference sequence). The V and J ends lost 4 bases and 4 bases respectively, with 14 bases between them. The CDR3 contains 15 residues. The CDR3 here is CASSTSWGVTGELFF. CDR3 bases: TGTGCCAGCAGCACCTCATGGGGGGTCACCGGGGAGCTGTTTTTT.

The V gene is TRBV18, the J gene TRBJ1-3, with D perhaps TRBD1 (5 bases). Trimming took 2 bases from V and 4 from J, leaving 15 bases between them. Germline CDR1 is KGHSH and CDR2 is LQKENI. The CDR3 totals 16 residues. CDR3 DNA: TGTGCCAGCTCACCAGAAATTCCAGGGTCCGGAAACACCATATATTTT. Protein: CASSPEIPGSGNTIYF.

This clone has a handful of counts. The sample carries other DNA sequences with the same CDR3. This rearrangement joins TRBV6-1 to TRBJ2-7; the D is unclear. Germline CDR1 and CDR2: MNHNS and SASEGT. CDR3 length equals 13 residues. Between the trimmed V and J ends, which lost 1 base and 3 bases, there was a span of 7 bases. CDR3 protein: CASSEGGSYEQYF. The CDR3 nucleotides are TGTGCCAGCAGTGAAGGCGGCAGCTACGAGCAGTACTTC.

The V gene is TRBV5-4, the J gene TRBJ2-5; 9 bases are shared with TRBD2. Germline V gene sequence: CDR1 SGHNT, CDR2 YYREEE (reference sequence). Losses at the gene ends were 2 bases for V and 2 bases for J; bases not matched to a gene: 4. The CDR3 consists of 15 residues. CDR3 protein: CASSFWLAGQETQYF. The CDR3 DNA is TGTGCCAGCAGCTTCTGGCTAGCGGGGCAAGAGACCCAGTACTTC.

This clone was recorded a few times. The chain employs TRBV27 and TRBJ2-7, with TRBD2 matching 7 bases. V lost 3 bases and J lost 3; bases outside the gene matches: 5. CDR1 and CDR2 (germline): MNHEY, SMNVEV (reference sequence). This CDR3 is built from 14 residues. Written as DNA, the CDR3 is TGTGCCAGCAGTTTTAGGTGGGGGGGCTACGAGCAGTACTTC. Protein sequence: CASSFRWGGYEQYF.

V and J are TRBV20-1 and TRBJ1-1; no reliable D call. Looked up from germline, CDR1 is DFQATT and CDR2 is SNEGSKA (reference sequence). Trimming removed 1 base from V and 7 bases from J, with 7 bases in between. The CDR3 is 11 amino acids. The CDR3 nucleotides are TGCAGTGCTAGAGGGGCTGGTGAAGCTTTCTTT. Translating it yields CSARGAGEAFF.

The gene calls are TRBV28 and TRBJ1-5; no firm D call. The CDR3 is made up of 13 amino acids. Germline-derived CDR1 and CDR2 are MDHEN and SYDVKM. V was cut by 2 bases and J by 5 bases, with 7 bases left in between. CDR3 DNA sequence: TGTGCCAGCAGTTTAAGCGTATATCAGCCCCAGCATTTT. Protein sequence: CASSLSVYQPQHF.

The V call is TRBV5-1, the J call TRBJ1-3; 7 bases fit TRBD1. Germline V gene data show CDR1 as SGHRS and CDR2 as YFSETQ. The J segment lost 0 bases and the V segment lost 3 bases, leaving 6 bases of the junction unmatched. CDR3 length: 16 amino acids. Here the CDR3 DNA reads TGCGCCAGCAGCTCCGGGACAGCAAACTCTGGAAACACCATATATTTT. This encodes CASSSGTANSGNTIYF.

This chain connects TRBV2 to TRBJ2-5; 7 positions match TRBD2. The CDR3 has 14 residues. Germline assignment: CDR1 SNHLY and CDR2 FYNNEI. V was clipped by 8 bases and J by 5 bases; unmatched bases: 11. CDR3 DNA: TGTGCCAGCGGGGGGGACTCCCCCTATGAGACCCAGTACTTC. Translated: CASGGDSPYETQYF.

The gene calls are TRBV18 and TRBJ2-5; tentative D call: TRBD2 (6 bases). Trimming stripped 5 bases from V and 0 bases from J, with 16 bases between. Germline loops: CDR1 KGHSH, CDR2 LQKENI. The CDR3 length is 16 residues. Written as DNA, the CDR3 is TGTGCCAGCTCAGAGAATATGGGAGGATACCAAGAGACCCAGTACTTC. Amino acids: CASSENMGGYQETQYF.

The V call is TRBV21-1, the J call TRBJ1-4; the D segment call TRBD1 is taken from the table without a DNA check. TRBV21-1 is flagged as a pseudogene. The CDR3 spans 15 residues. The DNA of the CDR3 is TGTGCCAGCAGCAAAGTCAGGGGCGCTAACGAAAAACTGTTTTTT. It translates to CASSKVRGANEKLFF.

The DNA of the CDR3 is TGTGCCAGCAGTCCGACTAGCGGGAGGCCCATAAGGGGGGGCTGGTCCTACAATGAGCAGTTCTTC. Amino acids: CASSPTSGRPIRGGWSYNEQFF. This sequence joins TRBV27 and TRBJ2-1; 13 nucleotides line up with TRBD2. The germline CDR1 and CDR2 sequences are MNHEY and SMNVEV (reference sequence). V was pared by 5 bases and J by 1 base, with 20 bases of the junction left unmatched. There are 22 residues in the CDR3.

This sequence joins TRBV11-3 and TRBJ2-1; perhaps TRBD2 as D (6 bases). The V gene lost 1 base and the J gene lost 7 bases, with 14 bases spanning the gap. The germline V gene encodes CDR1 SGHNT and CDR2 YENEEA. This CDR3 is 15 amino acids long. CDR3 nucleotide sequence: TGTGCCAGCAGCTTAGTGGGAGCGGGTAAAAATGAGCAGTTCTTC. Encoded protein: CASSLVGAGKNEQFF.

Turning to this clone: Sequence at one end of the junction differs from germline and may be a read error. The chain joins TRBV7-9 to TRBJ2-7; a possible D gene is TRBD1 (5 bases). Germline V CDR1 and CDR2: SEHNR, FQNEAQ (reference sequence). The CDR3 has 16 residues. For the CDR3, the DNA is TGTTCCAGCAGCTTCTCTGGGGTCAGGGATGGTTTCGAGCAGTACTTC. This codes for CSSSFSGVRDGFEQYF.

CDR3 in DNA: TGTGCCAGCAGCCAAAAGCCGGGACTACCTTACAATGAGCAGTTCTTC. It specifies CASSQKPGLPYNEQFF. V gene TRBV9 combines with J gene TRBJ2-1; TRBD2 matches at 7 bases. Germline CDR1 SGDLS, CDR2 YYNGEE. With V trimmed by 4 bases and J by 4 bases, 11 bases remained unmatched. The CDR3 has 16 residues.

This chain links TRBV5-1 with TRBJ2-3; possibly TRBD2 for D (6 bases). The V end was cut by 0 bases, the J end by 1 base, with 6 bases between. The CDR3 runs 14 residues. Germline V lookup: CDR1 SGHRS, CDR2 YFSETQ. CDR3 sequence: CASSLGGGTDTQYF. The CDR3 nucleotides are TGCGCCAGCAGCTTGGGGGGGGGCACAGATACGCAGTATTTT.

The chain couples TRBV6-1 to TRBJ1-4; D is uncertain. This CDR3 is built from 12 residues. Deletions cut 9 bases from V and 7 bases from J, with 12 bases between. Germline CDR1 reads MNHNS; CDR2 reads SASEGT. DNA for the CDR3: TGTGCCAGTCGGACTCTCGGTGAAAAACTGTTTTTT. Protein: CASRTLGEKLFF.

This chain connects TRBV5-1 to TRBJ2-3; D possibly corresponds to TRBD2 (6 bases). Per germline, CDR1 SGHRS and CDR2 YFSETQ. This CDR3 has 14 residues. With 0 bases removed from V and 6 bases from J, the gap between germline ends came to 11 bases. This CDR3 reads CASSLDLRGDTQYF. The CDR3, as DNA: TGCGCCAGCAGCTTGGACTTACGGGGGGATACGCAGTATTTT.

This clone was found a few times. J is TRBJ1-2 and V is TRBV16, with D perhaps TRBD1 (6 bases). The CDR3 covers 15 residues. Trimming shortened V by 0 bases and J by 8 bases, and 16 bases separated the two germline ends. The germline V gene encodes CDR1 KGHSY and CDR2 FQNENV. CDR3 nucleotide sequence: TGTGCCAGCAGCCAATCGGTGCAGGGGAGAGTAGGCTACACCTTC. Amino acids: CASSQSVQGRVGYTF.

The rearrangement joins TRBV5-6 to TRBJ1-6; possibly TRBD1 for D (5 bases). Germline V gene sequence: CDR1 SGHDT, CDR2 YYEEEE. There are 17 residues in the CDR3. The germline V and J ends were trimmed by 4 bases and 7 bases, with 21 bases remaining between them. The CDR3 DNA reads TGTGCCAGCAGCCCGACCCTTTCGCCAGGGATGAATTCACCCCTCCACTTT. Amino acids: CASSPTLSPGMNSPLHF.

The chain combines TRBV7-6 with TRBJ2-3; D is perhaps TRBD2 (7 bases). The CDR3 length is 18 residues. Germline V gene data show CDR1 as SGHVS and CDR2 as FNYEAQ. Trimming shortened V by 1 base and J by 1 base, and 18 bases separated the two germline ends. This CDR3 is CASSLGPGGGARTDTQYF. The CDR3 bases are TGTGCCAGCAGCTTAGGACCTGGTGGGGGGGCCCGCACAGATACGCAGTATTTT.

The CDR3 sequence is CASSVGNAGGALDTEAFF. CDR3 nucleotides: TGTGCCAGCAGCGTAGGTAATGCAGGGGGCGCGTTGGACACTGAAGCTTTCTTT. The chain carries TRBV9 and TRBJ1-1, with 8 nucleotides matching TRBD1. CDR1 and CDR2 (germline): SGDLS, YYNGEE. With 0 bases clipped from V and 3 bases from J, the junction kept 13 bases outside the gene matches. The CDR3 extends over 18 amino acids.

The CDR3 is CASSSKEGSYSYEQYF. CDR3 sequence (DNA): TGTGCCAGCAGCTCCAAAGAGGGTTCCTACTCCTACGAGCAGTACTTC. The rearrangement links TRBV2 to TRBJ2-7; D perhaps matches TRBD2 (5 bases). The CDR3 spans 16 residues. V lost 6 bases, J lost 0 bases, and 18 bases lay in between. Per germline, CDR1 SNHLY and CDR2 FYNNEI.

This rearrangement joins TRBV19 to TRBJ2-3, with 8 positions matching TRBD2. The CDR3 extends over 14 amino acids. V was pared by 7 bases and J by 8 bases, with 11 bases of the junction left unmatched. Germline values: CDR1 LNHDA, CDR2 SQIVND (reference sequence). In DNA form, the CDR3 reads TGTGCCAGTAAGGAGCGGACTAGCAGGGCTACGCAGTATTTT. Amino acid sequence: CASKERTSRATQYF.

J is TRBJ2-3 and V is TRBV7-8; D ambiguous. The CDR3 covers 15 residues. In germline, CDR1 is SGHVS, CDR2 FQNEAQ. The V end lost 1 base, the J end lost 2 bases, and 10 bases lay between the germline ends. CDR3 nucleotides: TGTGCCAGCAGCTTAGTCCTCCGGTCCACAGATACGCAGTATTTT. It yields the protein CASSLVLRSTDTQYF.

This chain connects TRBV9 to TRBJ1-6; 12 bases agree with TRBD1. V shed 4 bases and J 0 bases; nucleotides not matched to a gene: 11. Germline lookup yields CDR1 SGDLS and CDR2 YYNGEE. This CDR3 contains 20 residues. The CDR3 here is CASSLGTGGAHSSYNSPLHF. The CDR3 DNA is TGTGCCAGCAGCCTCGGGACAGGGGGCGCCCACAGCTCCTATAATTCACCCCTCCACTTT.